Below are 5 T cell receptor beta chains sequenced from a single sample in a study of vaccination effects on CD4 cells after COVID-19. Repertoires were generated with immunoSEQ multiplex PCR, while TCRdb's copy carries only in-frame clones and drops some. Among under 30,000 clones listed, about 74% were seen once. The antigens for these receptors are not known. Peptide-pool stimulation followed by sequencing identified expanded antigen-specific CD4+ clonotypes in the ViraFEST assay. It was after approximately 11 days of culture that CD4+ T cells were isolated. Vaccinated recipients, who were negative for nucleocapsid antibodies, had no history of SARS-CoV-2 infection. Sample: CD4+ T cells from PBMCs cultured with HCoV-NL63 spike peptides, taken before COVID-19 vaccination. Every receptor here comes from a human donor who received a COVID-19 vaccine.

The chain carries TRBV4-1 and TRBJ2-2, with 8 bases that match TRBD2. Germline trimming cut 4 bases from V and 1 base from J; bases unmatched to any gene: 14. The CDR3 contains 19 residues. Germline-derived CDR1 and CDR2 are MGHRA and YSYEKL. This CDR3 reads CASSPGGAPGPVNTGELFF. The CDR3 DNA reads TGCGCCAGCAGCCCGGGGGGGGCGCCGGGCCCCGTGAACACCGGGGAGCTGTTTTTT.

The V call is TRBV24-1, the J call TRBJ2-3, with D tentatively TRBD2 (6 bases). V dropped 4 bases and J dropped 0 bases, with 10 bases sitting between them. Germline-derived CDR1 and CDR2 are KGHDR and SFDVKD. This CDR3 contains 15 residues. The CDR3: CATSEGRGSTDTQYF. DNA of the CDR3: TGTGCCACCAGTGAAGGGCGGGGAAGCACAGATACGCAGTATTTT.

The genes are TRBV19 and TRBJ2-6; D assignment may be TRBD1 or TRBD2 (7 bases each). Looked up from germline, CDR1 is LNHDA and CDR2 is SQIVND (reference sequence). This CDR3 comprises 16 residues. The ends were cut back, 5 bases at V and 3 bases at J, with 14 bases in the middle. The CDR3 region is CASSSQGGVGANVLTF. CDR3 DNA: TGTGCCAGTAGTTCGCAGGGGGGGGTTGGGGCCAACGTCCTGACTTTC.

This chain joins TRBV6-5 and TRBJ2-7; the match to TRBD2 covers 11 bases. This CDR3 contains 15 residues. With V trimmed by 0 bases and J by 4 bases, 2 bases remained unmatched. Germline lookup yields CDR1 MNHEY and CDR2 SVGAGI. CDR3 nucleotides: TGTGCCAGCAGTTACTCCCTAGCGGGGGGATACGAGCAGTACTTC. The encoded protein is CASSYSLAGGYEQYF.

The chain carries TRBV5-6 and TRBJ1-5, with 9 bases identical to TRBD1. The germline V gene encodes CDR1 SGHDT and CDR2 YYEEEE. V lost 3 bases and J lost 3; bases outside the gene matches: 10. The CDR3 runs to 17 residues. The CDR3 DNA follows: TGTGCCAGCAGCTCTACGACAGGGGGGAGGATCAATCAGCCCCAGCATTTT. Encoded protein: CASSSTTGGRINQPQHF.